A selection of T cell receptor beta chains follows, all from one sample in a study of T-cell reconstitution after alpha-beta-depleted transplantation in children. TCRdb recomputed calls from the PCR reads with MiXCR, one row per CDR3 protein. The data show about 480,000 distinct CDR3 sequences, roughly an eighth seen once. The sequencing used PBMCs from the stem cell graft donor, collected from the stem cell graft. These receptors were collected from a human donor who donated a stem cell graft to a child with combined immunodeficiency. Both conserved end residues are trimmed from each CDR3.

V gene: TRBV4-2; CDR3 length: 12; CDR3 protein: ASSPRWSNYGYT
V gene: TRBV12-3/TRBV12-4; CDR3 length: 11; CDR3 protein: ASSPVGGGGQY
V gene: TRBV7-8; CDR3 length: 14; CDR3 protein: ASSFVREVGKAEQY
V gene: TRBV12-3/TRBV12-4; CDR3 length: 13; CDR3 protein: ASSFIAGEADTQY
V gene: TRBV29-1; CDR3 length: 15; CDR3 protein: SVEGGLISSSYNEQF
V gene: TRBV5-6; CDR3 length: 12; CDR3 protein: ASSLLSAVGEQF
V gene: TRBV9; CDR3 length: 13; CDR3 protein: ASSAWDRNVDTIY
V gene: TRBV6-1; CDR3 length: 11; CDR3 protein: ASSERWTEELF
V gene: TRBV5-1; CDR3 length: 12; CDR3 protein: ASSLTQGSTEAF
V gene: TRBV27; CDR3 length: 12; CDR3 protein: ASSFGHLNTEAF
V gene: TRBV5-1; CDR3 length: 12; CDR3 protein: ASSLVGRDYEQY
V gene: TRBV7-9; CDR3 length: 15; CDR3 protein: ASNSIGGIPSTDTQY
V gene: TRBV4-3; CDR3 length: 16; CDR3 protein: ASSPNSWDGAHGTEAF
V gene: TRBV5-6; CDR3 length: 14; CDR3 protein: ASSGPGTSSTDTQY
V gene: TRBV24-1; CDR3 length: 12; CDR3 protein: ATSELPAGSEQF
V gene: TRBV18; CDR3 length: 11; CDR3 protein: ASSLRGKYEQY
V gene: TRBV4-2; CDR3 length: 17; CDR3 protein: ASSQRPPTSGGSYNEQF
V gene: TRBV12-3/TRBV12-4; CDR3 length: 9; CDR3 protein: ASSLRGGYT
V gene: TRBV5-1; CDR3 length: 13; CDR3 protein: ASSFSQGAPYGYT
V gene: TRBV9; CDR3 length: 13; CDR3 protein: ASSKSGTVTGELF
V gene: TRBV12-3/TRBV12-4; CDR3 length: 13; CDR3 protein: ASSIGLAATYEQY
V gene: TRBV5-1; CDR3 length: 14; CDR3 protein: ASSLDPGQVNTEAF
V gene: TRBV7-2; CDR3 length: 12; CDR3 protein: ASSLGTAEETQY
V gene: TRBV12-3/TRBV12-4; CDR3 length: 13; CDR3 protein: ASSFKRESKDEQF
V gene: TRBV10-3; CDR3 length: 14; CDR3 protein: AISGLLGTETYEQY
V gene: TRBV11-3; CDR3 length: 15; CDR3 protein: ASSTQRGIPSYNEQF
V gene: TRBV12-3/TRBV12-4; CDR3 length: 14; CDR3 protein: ASSLLAGGPSDTQY
V gene: TRBV12-3/TRBV12-4; CDR3 length: 15; CDR3 protein: ASSSPLAPFSTDTQY
V gene: TRBV29-1; CDR3 length: 12; CDR3 protein: SVDRGRGNYGYT
V gene: TRBV12-3/TRBV12-4; CDR3 length: 13; CDR3 protein: ASRFSSGPPGEQF
V gene: TRBV12-3/TRBV12-4; CDR3 length: 12; CDR3 protein: ASSHPGANNEQF
V gene: TRBV25-1; CDR3 length: 11; CDR3 protein: ASSALSYNEQF
V gene: TRBV12-3/TRBV12-4; CDR3 length: 13; CDR3 protein: ASRLSPVGFTEAF
V gene: TRBV29-1; CDR3 length: 12; CDR3 protein: SVVDNLLGEKLF
V gene: TRBV20-1; CDR3 length: 12; CDR3 protein: SASGGSFTDTQY
V gene: TRBV6-5; CDR3 length: 14; CDR3 protein: ASSYSRYPDSYEQY
V gene: TRBV24-1; CDR3 length: 13; CDR3 protein: ATSDLRGSGNTIY
V gene: TRBV6-5; CDR3 length: 13; CDR3 protein: ASSRLAGVSYEQY
V gene: TRBV19; CDR3 length: 14; CDR3 protein: ASSIAGTGLIYEQY
V gene: TRBV6-5; CDR3 length: 13; CDR3 protein: ASSYSKGTSNEQY
V gene: TRBV25-1; CDR3 length: 13; CDR3 protein: ASSEASGGNQPQH